Below are 30 T cell receptor beta chains sequenced from a single sample in a study of identical twins. Via MiXCR, TCRdb re-called the 5' RACE reads, giving one row per CDR3 protein. The table lists hundreds of thousands of distinct CDR3 sequences, under 9% of them singletons. In addition, the sample was reused for a study of yellow fever vaccine responses in identical twins.

Sequenced sample: PBMCs. The receptor source for this set is a woman under 30 in good health.

The rearrangement uses TRBV20-1 and TRBJ2-7; D not certain. CDR1 and CDR2 (germline): DFQATT, SNEGSKA (reference sequence). Trimming shortened V by 1 base and J by 2 bases, and 6 bases separated the two germline ends. The CDR3 covers 12 residues. CDR3 amino acids: CSARGATYEQYF. The CDR3 coding sequence is TGCAGTGCTAGAGGCGCAACCTACGAGCAGTACTTC.

V and J are TRBV6-1 and TRBJ2-7; no clear D. Trimming stripped 3 bases from V and 2 bases from J, with 5 bases between. Germline V CDR1 and CDR2: MNHNS, SASEGT. This CDR3 comprises 12 residues. This chain's CDR3 is CASSETPYEQYF. CDR3 coding DNA: TGTGCCAGCAGTGAGACCCCCTACGAGCAGTACTTC.

Ten or more counts support this clonotype. This chain's CDR3 is CASIGAQVYHEQYF. In nucleotides, the CDR3 is TGTGCCAGCATCGGGGCGCAGGTCTACCACGAGCAGTACTTC. This chain connects TRBV7-2 to TRBJ2-7; D assignment may be TRBD1 or TRBD2 (5 bases each). CDR1 and CDR2 from the germline V gene are SGHTA and FQGNSA. The ends were cut back, 7 bases at V and 5 bases at J, with 18 bases in the middle. The CDR3 sequence is 14 residues long.

J is TRBJ2-2 and V is TRBV20-1; 7 bases fit TRBD1. The CDR3 is 15 amino acids. Germline loops: CDR1 DFQATT, CDR2 SNEGSKA (reference sequence). With V trimmed by 6 bases and J by 5 bases, 12 bases remained unmatched. CDR3 DNA: TGCAGTGCCAAACAGGGGCCGAGGGGGACCGGGGAGCTGTTTTTT. Translating it yields CSAKQGPRGTGELFF.

This clonotype was detected a few times. The chain's CDR3 is CSARASFYEQYF. The CDR3 DNA reads as TGCAGTGCTAGAGCCTCCTTCTACGAGCAGTACTTC. V gene TRBV20-1 combines with J gene TRBJ2-7; unclear D gene. The CDR3 extends over 12 amino acids. Germline lookup yields CDR1 DFQATT and CDR2 SNEGSKA (reference sequence). V dropped 1 base and J dropped 3 bases, with 7 bases sitting between them.

The rearrangement links TRBV12-3 or TRBV12-4 to TRBJ2-7; D might be TRBD2 (6 bases). This CDR3 contains 17 residues. Trimming shortened V by 0 bases and J by 1 base, and 16 bases separated the two germline ends. Written as DNA, the CDR3 is TGTGCCAGCAGTTTAGCCAGTAGGGTAGCGGAATCCTACGAGCAGTACTTC. This translates into CASSLASRVAESYEQYF.

This rearrangement joins TRBV6-1 to TRBJ2-5; D is ambiguous. The CDR3 sequence is 14 residues long. Germline CDR1 is MNHNS and CDR2 is SASEGT. V was trimmed by 7 bases and J by 0 bases, leaving 12 bases between them. The CDR3 protein is CASIDGPYQETQYF. The CDR3 DNA follows: TGTGCCAGCATCGACGGCCCGTACCAAGAGACCCAGTACTTC.

This chain uses TRBV4-1 with TRBJ1-6; TRBD1 matches 9 bases. Germline V lookup: CDR1 MGHRA, CDR2 YSYEKL. Trimming took 4 bases from V and 10 from J; bases not matched to a gene: 14. The CDR3 covers 17 residues. Here the CDR3 reads CASSPQPGQGGRSPLHF. CDR3 sequence (DNA): TGCGCCAGCAGCCCTCAACCGGGACAGGGCGGTCGATCACCCCTCCACTTT.

This chain uses TRBV24-1 with TRBJ2-7; D ambiguous. Trimming pared 4 bases from V and 0 bases from J, leaving 6 bases between. The germline CDR1 and CDR2 sequences are KGHDR and SFDVKD. This CDR3 has 13 amino acids. The DNA of the CDR3 is TGTGCCACCAGTGACCTCAACTCCTACGAGCAGTACTTC. Protein: CATSDLNSYEQYF.

This clonotype showed up just a few times. The chain combines TRBV21-1 with TRBJ2-5; the table's D gene call, TRBD1, was not cross checked with the DNA. TRBV21-1 is flagged as a pseudogene. CDR3 length: 15 residues. The CDR3 DNA sequence: TGTGCCAGCAGCAAAGGACGGGGGGGCCATGAGACCCAGTACTTC. Amino acid sequence: CASSKGRGGHETQYF.

The chain carries TRBV6-2 or TRBV6-3 and TRBJ2-7; a possible D gene is TRBD2 (5 bases). Trimming took off 10 bases at V and 0 bases at J, with 19 bases between the two ends. This CDR3 spans 15 amino acids. Germline V gives CDR1 MNHEY, CDR2 SVGEGT. The CDR3 loop reads CATIPHPGSSYEQYF. The CDR3, as DNA: TGTGCCACCATACCACACCCGGGAAGCTCCTACGAGCAGTACTTC.

This clonotype showed up just a few times. The chain carries TRBV4-1 and TRBJ2-5, with 7 bases matching TRBD2. The CDR3 sequence is 16 residues long. Looked up from germline, CDR1 is MGHRA and CDR2 is YSYEKL. The ends lost 0 bases at V and 4 bases at J; junction bases unmatched: 8. The CDR3 DNA sequence: TGCGCCAGCAGCCAAGAAGCGGCGGCTAGCGGAGAGACCCAGTACTTC. Translation gives CASSQEAAASGETQYF.

The chain carries TRBV3-1 and TRBJ1-2; D not certain. CDR1 is LGHDT, CDR2 YNNKEL, per germline (reference sequence). There are 13 residues in the CDR3. The V end lost 2 bases, the J end lost 4 bases, and 8 bases lay between the germline ends. Here the CDR3 reads CASSQSPGYGYTF. Written as DNA, the CDR3 is TGTGCCAGCAGCCAATCTCCGGGCTATGGCTACACCTTC.

At least ten counts were recorded for this clonotype. J is TRBJ2-7 and V is TRBV29-1; D gene unclear. Trimming took 3 bases from V and 2 from J, leaving 5 bases between them. Looked up from germline, CDR1 is SQVTM and CDR2 is ANQGSEA. The CDR3 spans 11 residues. The CDR3 reads CSVDTPYEQYF. CDR3 nucleotide sequence: TGCAGCGTTGACACACCCTACGAGCAGTACTTC.

This rearrangement joins TRBV15 to TRBJ2-1, with D uncertain. V was shortened by 4 bases and J by 6 bases, with 7 bases between the two germline ends. There are 12 residues in the CDR3. The germline V gene has CDR1 LNHNV and CDR2 YYDKDF (reference sequence). This CDR3 is CATSNIPNEQFF. CDR3 in DNA: TGTGCCACCAGCAACATCCCCAATGAGCAGTTCTTC.

The CDR3 DNA sequence: TGTGCCAGCAGCTTACGAGCCAGGGGGCAAGAGACCCAGTACTTC. It translates to CASSLRARGQETQYF. The chain carries TRBV11-2 and TRBJ2-5, with 7 bases that match TRBD1. CDR1 and CDR2 (germline): SGHAT, FQNNGV. Trimming at V came to 2 bases and at J to 2 bases, leaving 5 bases not matched to a gene. CDR3 length: 15 amino acids. Looking up the rest from reference TRBV11-2 and TRBJ2-5 gives the full variable domain: EAGVAQSPRYKIIEKRQSVAFWCNPISGHATLYWYQQILGQGPKLLIQFQNNGVVDDSQLPKDRFSAERLKGVDSTLKIQPAKLEDSAVYLCASSLRARGQETQYFGPGTRLLVL.

This clonotype came up many times. The chain uses TRBV5-1 and TRBJ2-7; a weak D match, TRBD1 (6 bases). V lost 4 bases, J lost 6 bases, and 17 bases lay in between. This CDR3 comprises 14 residues. Germline values: CDR1 SGHRS, CDR2 YFSETQ. The CDR3 protein is CASSPTPDRGEQYF. The CDR3 nucleotides read TGCGCCAGCAGCCCGACTCCGGACAGAGGCGAGCAGTACTTC.

This clonotype was picked up many times. The chain links TRBV12-3 or TRBV12-4 to TRBJ2-3; D may be TRBD2 (6 bases). Between the trimmed V and J ends, which lost 6 bases and 6 bases, there was a span of 19 bases. The CDR3 has 15 residues. CDR3 protein: CASSRGLSVGDTQYF. The DNA for the CDR3 is TGTGCCAGCAGCCGGGGACTCAGCGTGGGCGATACGCAGTATTTT.

This clonotype was recorded a few times. The chain recombines TRBV20-1 with TRBJ2-1, with a possible D match to TRBD2 (6 bases). The germline CDR1 and CDR2 sequences are DFQATT and SNEGSKA (reference sequence). The CDR3 runs 14 residues. CDR3 amino acids: CTHLRLREYYEQFF. The CDR3 DNA reads TGCACTCACTTACGATTGCGGGAATACTATGAGCAGTTCTTC.

The table lists this clonotype with a few counts. The chain recombines TRBV10-3 with TRBJ2-3; 14 nucleotides match TRBD2. From germline, CDR1 is ENHRY and CDR2 SYGVKD. CDR3 size: 16 residues. V dropped 4 bases and J dropped 6; count of bases not matched to a gene: 6. CDR3 residues: CAISGPTSGRDDTQYF. Here the CDR3 DNA reads TGTGCCATCAGTGGTCCGACTAGCGGGAGGGACGATACGCAGTATTTT.

The rearrangement links TRBV6-1 to TRBJ2-1; TRBD1 aligns across 7 bases. The CDR3 extends over 16 amino acids. CDR1 and CDR2 from the germline V gene are MNHNS and SASEGT. With 4 bases clipped from V and 0 bases from J, the junction kept 6 bases outside the gene matches. The CDR3 protein is CASSGETGSSYNEQFF. In nucleotides, the CDR3 is TGTGCCAGCAGTGGGGAGACAGGGAGCTCCTACAATGAGCAGTTCTTC.

The genes are TRBV28 and TRBJ2-2, with 8 bases fitting TRBD1. The CDR3 runs 14 residues. Germline V lookup: CDR1 MDHEN, CDR2 SYDVKM. Trimming took 7 bases from V and 0 from J; bases not matched to a gene: 1. The CDR3 loop is CASNRGSNTGELFF. The CDR3 region has the DNA TGTGCCAGCAACAGGGGGTCGAACACCGGGGAGCTGTTTTTT.

V is TRBV12-3 or TRBV12-4 and J is TRBJ2-1; no clear D. This CDR3 is built from 12 residues. V dropped 6 bases and J dropped 6 bases, with 9 bases sitting between them. CDR3: CASRGMGNEQFF. DNA for the CDR3: TGTGCCAGCAGGGGAATGGGCAATGAGCAGTTCTTC.

The chain is built from TRBV7-8 and TRBJ1-2; D is ambiguous. The germline V and J ends were trimmed by 3 bases and 3 bases, with 8 bases remaining between them. Germline CDR1 SGHVS, CDR2 FQNEAQ. The CDR3 has 13 residues. The CDR3 spells CASSFKRDYGYTF. In DNA, the CDR3 is TGTGCCAGCAGCTTTAAAAGGGACTATGGCTACACCTTC.

V is TRBV24-1 and J is TRBJ1-1, with 7 positions matching TRBD1. The germline V gene has CDR1 KGHDR and CDR2 SFDVKD. The V gene end was trimmed by 7 bases and the J gene end by 1 base; junction bases not matched to a gene: 2. This CDR3 has 13 residues. CDR3 sequence (DNA): TGTGCCACCAGAAGGACAGGGAACACTGAAGCTTTCTTT. Residues: CATRRTGNTEAFF.

The chain employs TRBV7-2 and TRBJ2-7, with TRBD2 matching 10 bases. Germline V gene sequence: CDR1 SGHTA, CDR2 FQGNSA. V was clipped by 7 bases and J by 5 bases; unmatched bases: 8. The CDR3 contains 14 residues. The CDR3 DNA sequence: TGTGCCAGCAATAAAGCGGGGGGGCTCGACGAGCAGTACTTC. Translation: CASNKAGGLDEQYF.

This clonotype was counted a few times. The chain uses TRBV2 and TRBJ2-5; TRBD2 agrees at 11 bases. Germline-derived CDR1 and CDR2 are SNHLY and FYNNEI. With 6 bases clipped from V and 4 bases from J, the junction kept 7 bases outside the gene matches. The CDR3 contains 15 residues. In DNA form, the CDR3 reads TGTGCCAGCAGCCTACTAGCGGGGGATATAGAGACCCAGTACTTC. Translation gives CASSLLAGDIETQYF.

V is TRBV9 and J is TRBJ2-1, with 8 bases identical to TRBD1. The germline V gene encodes CDR1 SGDLS and CDR2 YYNGEE. J was trimmed by 9 bases and V by 4 bases; bases with no gene match: 9. The CDR3 length is 14 residues. CDR3 sequence: CASSLRTGYGEQFF. DNA for the CDR3: TGTGCCAGCAGCCTAAGGACAGGGTATGGTGAGCAGTTCTTC.

The gene calls are TRBV29-1 and TRBJ2-3, with D unclear. CDR3 length: 14 residues. The V end was cut by 4 bases, the J end by 1 base, with 12 bases between. Germline V lookup: CDR1 SQVTM, CDR2 ANQGSEA. The CDR3 DNA is TGCAGCGTTGGCTCCCTGATTGGCACAGATACGCAGTATTTT. It encodes CSVGSLIGTDTQYF.

This chain links TRBV4-1 with TRBJ2-7, with a tentative D call TRBD2 (6 bases). The CDR3 is 17 residues long. V was trimmed by 0 bases and J by 4 bases, leaving 19 bases between them. The germline V gene encodes CDR1 MGHRA and CDR2 YSYEKL. CDR3 in DNA: TGCGCCAGCAGCCAAGATATTCGGGACTCGAACTTTTACGAGCAGTACTTC. Its translation is CASSQDIRDSNFYEQYF.